This entry lists 11 T cell receptor beta chains sequenced from one sample in a study of T cells in narcolepsy (dated by TCRdb to the late 2010s). Libraries were constructed by the immunoSEQ multiplex PCR assay. Not all clones reach the TCRdb copy of this immuneACCESS table, which keeps in-frame sequences only. Checked studies attribute under half of the gap to unresolved V genes and leave the rest unexplained. The sample table lists about 40,000 clones, about 87% of them with a count of one. The top ten clonotypes cover over 1% of the sample. Sequenced input: CD45RA- memory CD4+ T cells from PBMCs. This specimen's cell subset or site label, interpreted: memory T cells sorted ex vivo from peripheral blood. The receptors were gathered from a human donor with narcolepsy.

This rearrangement joins TRBV5-6 to TRBJ2-4; maybe TRBD1 (6 bases). Trimming cost V 0 bases and J 6 bases, with 13 bases left between them. Germline V CDR1 and CDR2: SGHDT, YYEEEE. CDR3 size: 15 residues. CDR3 loop: CASSLGQVGLNIQYF. The CDR3 region has the DNA TGTGCCAGCAGCTTGGGACAGGTAGGGCTAAACATTCAGTACTTC.

The J gene is TRBJ1-2, the V gene TRBV5-8; 11 bases agree with TRBD1. V shed 4 bases and J 6 bases; nucleotides not matched to a gene: 20. CDR3 length: 19 residues. Per germline, CDR1 SGHTS and CDR2 YDEGEE. In DNA, the CDR3 is TGTGCCAGCAGCCCGGCCGGTGGACAGGGGGCGCGGTTATTTGATGGCTACACCTTC. This gives the protein CASSPAGGQGARLFDGYTF.

The rearrangement joins TRBV19 to TRBJ2-3, with 8 bases that match TRBD2. J gave up 5 bases and V 6 bases, and 13 bases lay outside the gene matches. Germline CDR1 and CDR2: LNHDA and SQIVND (reference sequence). The CDR3 runs to 16 residues. CDR3 in amino acids: CASSKNPGGAGDTQYF. For the CDR3, the DNA is TGTGCCAGTAGCAAAAACCCCGGGGGGGCTGGAGATACGCAGTATTTT.

J is TRBJ2-7 and V is TRBV7-2; possible D gene TRBD1, 5 bases. The germline CDR1 and CDR2 sequences are SGHTA and FQGNSA. The CDR3 totals 14 residues. V shed 2 bases and J shed 6 bases, with 14 bases lying between them. This CDR3 is CASSLNYYQGEQYF. The CDR3 DNA reads as TGTGCCAGCAGCTTAAACTACTACCAGGGCGAGCAGTACTTC.

The genes are TRBV6-5 and TRBJ1-5; D uncertain. V was cut by 8 bases and J by 0 bases, with 8 bases left in between. Germline V gene lookup returns CDR1 MNHEY and CDR2 SVGAGI. CDR3 length: 13 residues. In DNA form, the CDR3 reads TGTGCCAGCTCGCCTTATAGCAATCAGCCCCAGCATTTT. Residues: CASSPYSNQPQHF.

V is TRBV5-4 and J is TRBJ2-1, with 7 positions matching TRBD1. Germline lookup yields CDR1 SGHNT and CDR2 YYREEE (reference sequence). This CDR3 has 13 amino acids. The junction had 6 bases not matched to a gene; V was cut back by 4 bases and J by 8 bases. For the CDR3, the DNA is TGTGCCAGCAGCATACAGGGGCTGGATGAGCAGTTCTTC. Protein sequence: CASSIQGLDEQFF. Drawing the rest from reference TRBV5-4 and TRBJ2-1, the complete variable domain is ETGVTQSPTHLIKTRGQQVTLRCSSQSGHNTVSWYQQALGQGPQFIFQYYREEENGRGNFPPRFSGLQFPNYSSELNVNALELDDSALYLCASSIQGLDEQFFGPGTRLTVL.

The V and J genes are TRBV7-8 and TRBJ2-7; D uncertain. V gave up 4 bases and J gave up 6 bases, with 13 bases separating them. Germline CDR1 SGHVS, CDR2 FQNEAQ. The CDR3 sequence is 13 residues long. The DNA for the CDR3 is TGTGCCAGCAGCTCTAGACTCGGATTCGAGCAGTACTTC. Its protein is CASSSRLGFEQYF.

The chain carries TRBV9 and TRBJ2-1; TRBD1 matches at 11 bases. The length of the CDR3 is 16 residues. V was clipped by 3 bases and J by 4 bases; unmatched bases: 6. In germline, CDR1 is SGDLS, CDR2 YYNGEE. The CDR3 sequence is CASSARTGGIYNEQFF. The CDR3 DNA sequence: TGTGCCAGCAGCGCACGGACAGGGGGCATTTACAATGAGCAGTTCTTC. The whole variable domain, filled in from reference TRBV9 and TRBJ2-1, reads DSGVTQTPKHLITATGQRVTLRCSPRSGDLSVYWYQQSLDQGLQFLIQYYNGEERAKGNILERFSAQQFPDLHSELNLSSLELGDSALYFCASSARTGGIYNEQFFGPGTRLTVL.

The gene calls are TRBV19 and TRBJ1-2; D unclear. The CDR3 has 14 amino acids. Trimming pared 5 bases from V and 2 bases from J, leaving 12 bases between. CDR1 is LNHDA and CDR2 is SQIVND in the germline V gene (reference sequence). Written as DNA, the CDR3 is TGTGCCAGTAGTCCTACCCCCCCGAACTATGGCTACACCTTC. Translating it yields CASSPTPPNYGYTF.

The chain links TRBV27 to TRBJ2-1; 8 bases line up with TRBD2. This CDR3 has 16 amino acids. With 8 bases clipped from V and 0 bases from J, the junction kept 9 bases outside the gene matches. Germline V gives CDR1 MNHEY, CDR2 SMNVEV (reference sequence). CDR3 coding DNA: TGTGCCAGCCTGGGGACAAGCGGGAGCTCCTACAATGAGCAGTTCTTC. Translating it yields CASLGTSGSSYNEQFF.

The chain employs TRBV6-5 and TRBJ2-7; D gene uncertain. Trimming pared 7 bases from V and 0 bases from J, leaving 13 bases between. This CDR3 is built from 14 residues. The germline gives CDR1 MNHEY, CDR2 SVGAGI. This CDR3 reads CASTLGPSSYEQYF. The CDR3 DNA sequence: TGTGCCAGCACCCTCGGGCCCAGCTCCTACGAGCAGTACTTC.